There are a few counts of the clone carrying this TCR beta chain. The data were taken from a study of blood T cell repertoires in COVID-19. At the level of the study: Samples taken during acute and convalescent COVID-19 were collected in the United States, Italy and Spain. Sources were T cells, B-cell-depleted T cells, or PBMCs; the material itself was cDNA or gDNA.

Germline lookup yields CDR1 SGHNT and CDR2 YYREEE (reference sequence). CDR3 length: 16 residues. The junction had 7 bases not matched to a gene; V was cut back by 4 bases and J by 3 bases. Per the authors' pipeline: Amplification from reference gene primers served as the basis for estimated nucleated cell counts. The table came from immunoSEQ multiplex PCR; TCRdb's copy has only in-frame clones and leaves some out. The V and J calls and the clone size are those of that table, but D and trimming were determined from the DNA. The data show 200,000 to 300,000 clones, over 65% seen once. Sequenced sample: peripheral blood. The chain couples TRBV5-4 to TRBJ2-7; TRBD2 aligns across 13 bases. This receptor was taken from an elderly woman with acute or convalescent COVID-19. Here the CDR3 DNA reads TGTGCCAGCAGCCGTAGCTGGACTAGCGGGGGCTACGAGCAGTACTTC. Protein sequence: CASSRSWTSGGYEQYF.